The 30 T cell receptor beta chains presented below share a single source sample, sequenced in a study of T-cell reconstitution after alpha-beta-depleted transplantation in children. Preparation of the TCRbeta library used unique molecular identifiers. Each CDR3 protein gets one entry after TCRdb re-called the PCR reads with MiXCR. This sample carries about 230,000 distinct CDR3 sequences, 8% to 9.5% of them seen once, and the ten largest clones take over 5%. The source material was PBMCs from the stem cell graft donor, sampled from the stem cell graft. The receptors come from a human donor who donated a stem cell graft to a child with acute lymphoblastic leukemia.

The gene calls are TRBV20-1 and TRBJ2-1, with 7 bases that match TRBD2. CDR1 DFQATT and CDR2 SNEGSKA come from the germline V gene (reference sequence). J was trimmed by 0 bases and V by 2 bases; bases with no gene match: 7. The CDR3 totals 16 residues. The CDR3 spells CSARRGGGSSYNEQFF. The CDR3 DNA sequence: TGCAGTGCTAGACGTGGGGGGGGAAGCTCCTACAATGAGCAGTTCTTC.

This chain links TRBV7-8 with TRBJ1-2, with D perhaps matching TRBD1 (5 bases). Germline V gene data show CDR1 as SGHVS and CDR2 as FQNEAQ. V shed 4 bases and J shed 8 bases, with 20 bases lying between them. The CDR3 runs 15 residues. The CDR3 nucleotides read TGTGCCAGCAGCTCAACTGGGACGGAGGGCGGAGGCTACACCTTC. The encoded protein is CASSSTGTEGGGYTF.

This clonotype turned up a few times. Here the CDR3 DNA reads TGCGCCAGCAGTCCACCGCGGGGACAGGGAGCAGATACGCAGTATTTT. Translation: CASSPPRGQGADTQYF. The J gene is TRBJ2-3, the V gene TRBV5-1, with 9 bases lining up with TRBD1. Germline CDR1 is SGHRS and CDR2 is YFSETQ. Trimming at V came to 5 bases and at J to 4 bases, leaving 11 bases not matched to a gene. This CDR3 region has 16 residues.

Ten or more counts support this clonotype. In DNA form, the CDR3 reads TGTGCCAGCAGCTTAGCGTCAGGGGGCTTTCAGCCCCAGCATTTT. Its protein is CASSLASGGFQPQHF. V usage is TRBV7-2 and J usage is TRBJ1-5; 8 nucleotides align to TRBD1. Germline lookup yields CDR1 SGHTA and CDR2 FQGNSA. V trimming: 0 bases; J trimming: 6 bases; junction bases outside the gene matches: 4. The CDR3 is 15 amino acids.

This clonotype was seen ten or more times. The chain carries TRBV20-1 and TRBJ2-3, with D possibly TRBD1 on 6 matching bases. The CDR3 runs to 13 residues. CDR1 is DFQATT and CDR2 is SNEGSKA in the germline V gene (reference sequence). The V end was cut by 4 bases, the J end by 4 bases, with 12 bases between. The CDR3 region has the DNA TGCAGTGCTACAGGGGTTAATGCAGATACGCAGTATTTT. Its translation: CSATGVNADTQYF.

In DNA form, the CDR3 reads TGCAGTGCTACACGTGCCGGGGCCGGAACCACAGATACGCAGTATTTT. Amino acids: CSATRAGAGTTDTQYF. This sequence joins TRBV20-1 and TRBJ2-3; D may correspond to TRBD1 or TRBD2 (5 bases each). V lost 4 bases and J lost 2, with 19 bases in between. Germline V gives CDR1 DFQATT, CDR2 SNEGSKA (reference sequence). The CDR3 runs to 16 residues.

The V gene is TRBV5-4, the J gene TRBJ2-1; 11 bases fit TRBD2. The J segment lost 6 bases and the V segment lost 4 bases, leaving 6 bases of the junction unmatched. The CDR3 consists of 15 residues. CDR1 is SGHNT and CDR2 is YYREEE in the germline V gene (reference sequence). The DNA of the CDR3 is TGTGCCAGCAGCCTAACTAGCGGGGGCTGCAATGAGCAGTTCTTC. Encoded protein: CASSLTSGGCNEQFF.

V gene TRBV6-5 combines with J gene TRBJ1-1, with TRBD1 matching over 7 bases. Per the germline V gene, CDR1 is MNHEY and CDR2 is SVGAGI. The CDR3 is 15 amino acids. V was clipped by 7 bases and J by 0 bases; unmatched bases: 8. The CDR3 region is CASIAPGQVNTEAFF. The CDR3 DNA reads as TGTGCCAGCATCGCGCCTGGACAGGTGAACACTGAAGCTTTCTTT.

At least ten counts were recorded for this clonotype. The rearrangement links TRBV12-3 or TRBV12-4 to TRBJ1-1; D not certain. The V gene lost 3 bases and the J gene lost 1 base, with 15 bases spanning the gap. The CDR3 consists of 16 residues. CDR3 nucleotides: TGTGCCAGCAGTTTCAAAAAAGTCACAGCGAACACTGAAGCTTTCTTT. Translated, it gives CASSFKKVTANTEAFF.

The table lists this clonotype with many counts. The chain employs TRBV12-3 or TRBV12-4 and TRBJ2-7, with D possibly matching TRBD1 (6 bases). With 4 bases removed from V and 5 bases from J, the gap between germline ends came to 9 bases. CDR3 size: 12 residues. The DNA of the CDR3 is TGTGCCAGCAGTTCCGACAGGAACGAGCAGTACTTC. It yields the protein CASSSDRNEQYF.

This clonotype has at least ten counts. The chain joins TRBV27 to TRBJ1-5; D is undetermined. Germline V lookup: CDR1 MNHEY, CDR2 SMNVEV (reference sequence). V was shortened by 8 bases and J by 4 bases, with 6 bases between the two germline ends. This CDR3 spans 11 amino acids. Here the CDR3 reads CASGFNQPQHF. As DNA, the CDR3 is TGTGCCAGCGGGTTTAATCAGCCCCAGCATTTT.

This chain connects TRBV12-3 or TRBV12-4 to TRBJ1-3; D remains unclear. V was clipped by 4 bases and J by 1 base, with 5 bases between them. The CDR3 is 13 residues long. CDR3 residues: CASSSMSGNTIYF. CDR3 in DNA: TGTGCCAGCAGTTCGATGTCTGGAAACACCATATATTTT.

In its sample, this clonotype was seen many times. This chain links TRBV5-1 with TRBJ1-6; tentatively, D is TRBD1 (5 bases). Germline CDR1 is SGHRS and CDR2 is YFSETQ. V lost 0 bases and J 8 bases, leaving 12 bases between the germline ends. The CDR3 extends over 15 amino acids. The CDR3 protein is CASSLDPSGDSPLHF. As DNA, the CDR3 is TGCGCCAGCAGCTTGGACCCCTCGGGGGATTCACCCCTCCACTTT.

The chain joins TRBV5-5 to TRBJ1-3, with a weak D call TRBD1 (6 bases). The CDR3 runs 15 residues. Germline assignment: CDR1 SGHKS and CDR2 YYEKEE (reference sequence). V shed 3 bases and J shed 0 bases, with 10 bases lying between them. The CDR3 spells CASSWGAVSGNTIYF. The CDR3 DNA reads TGTGCCAGCAGCTGGGGGGCGGTCTCTGGAAACACCATATATTTT.

This clonotype has only a few counts. V and J are TRBV7-9 and TRBJ2-1; no reliable D call. V was cut by 1 base and J by 0 bases, with 7 bases left in between. CDR1 and CDR2 (germline): SEHNR, FQNEAQ (reference sequence). The CDR3 totals 15 residues. The CDR3 loop is CASSLDSGSYNEQFF. CDR3 bases: TGTGCCAGCAGCTTAGACTCGGGCTCCTACAATGAGCAGTTCTTC. The whole variable domain, remainder taken from reference TRBV7-9 and TRBJ2-1, is DTGVSQNPRHKITKRGQNVTFRCDPISEHNRLYWYRQTLGQGPEFLTYFQNEAQLEKSRLLSDRFSAERPKGSFSTLEIQRTEQGDSAMYLCASSLDSGSYNEQFFGPGTRLTVL.

This clonotype was found many times. The chain has TRBV5-1 and TRBJ2-7; D remains unclear. The germline gives CDR1 SGHRS, CDR2 YFSETQ. V was clipped by 5 bases and J by 3 bases, with 12 bases between them. The CDR3 spans 13 residues. DNA for the CDR3: TGCGCCAGCAGTTTATCCAGAAACTACGAGCAGTACTTC. Translation gives CASSLSRNYEQYF.

This clonotype was recorded many times. An end of the junction does not agree with germline; a read error may underlie this. This rearrangement joins TRBV27 to TRBJ2-7; D gene uncertain. The CDR3 sequence is 11 residues long. Germline values: CDR1 MNHEY, CDR2 SMNVEV (reference sequence). CDR3 loop: CASSSALESHF. The DNA of the CDR3 is TGTGCCAGCAGTTCGGCCCTAGAGTCGCACTTC.

The V and J genes are TRBV7-2 and TRBJ2-3; 8 bases agree with TRBD2. This CDR3 has 16 amino acids. Per germline, CDR1 SGHTA and CDR2 FQGNSA. The trim removed 5 bases at V and 2 bases at J, leaving 9 bases unmatched. For the CDR3, the DNA is TGTGCCAGCAGCGAAAAGCGGGGGAGATACACAGATACGCAGTATTTT. It yields the protein CASSEKRGRYTDTQYF. The full variable domain, completed using reference TRBV7-2 and TRBJ2-3, is GAGVSQSPSNKVTEKGKDVELRCDPISGHTALYWYRQSLGQGLEFLIYFQGNSAPDKSGLPSDRFSAERTGGSVSTLTIQRTQQEDSAVYLCASSEKRGRYTDTQYFGPGTRLTVL.

There are many counts of this clonotype. This chain links TRBV3-1 with TRBJ1-4; 7 bases agree with TRBD1. Germline assignment: CDR1 LGHDT and CDR2 YNNKEL (reference sequence). V lost 0 bases, J lost 15 bases, and 7 bases stayed unmatched. This CDR3 has 13 amino acids. Written as DNA, the CDR3 is TGTGCCAGCAGCCAAGAAATGAACAGGGGAGTGTTTTTT. The encoded protein is CASSQEMNRGVFF.

This clonotype was recorded a few times. The rearrangement links TRBV3-1 to TRBJ1-4, with 11 bases identical to TRBD1. This CDR3 is 18 amino acids long. V trimming: 4 bases; J trimming: 4 bases; junction bases outside the gene matches: 11. From germline, CDR1 is LGHDT and CDR2 YNNKEL (reference sequence). Here the CDR3 DNA reads TGTGCCAGCAGCCCACGACGGACAGGGGGCTTAGTTAATGAAAAACTGTTTTTT. It codes for CASSPRRTGGLVNEKLFF. The full variable domain, rest sourced from reference TRBV3-1 and TRBJ1-4, is DTAVSQTPKYLVTQMGNDKSIKCEQNLGHDTMYWYKQDSKKFLKIMFSYNNKELIINETVPNRFSPKSPDKAHLNLHINSLELGDSAVYFCASSPRRTGGLVNEKLFFGSGTQLSVL.

The V gene is TRBV5-1, the J gene TRBJ1-1; 8 positions agree with TRBD1. The length of the CDR3 is 13 residues. V gave up 4 bases and J gave up 8 bases; unmatched junction bases: 7. In germline, CDR1 is SGHRS, CDR2 YFSETQ. The CDR3 DNA reads TGCGCCAGCAGCGCCGGGACAGGCCACGAAGCTTTCTTT. Its translation is CASSAGTGHEAFF.

This clonotype was seen many times. The chain has TRBV3-1 and TRBJ1-1; D unclear. V gave up 2 bases and J gave up 5 bases, with 6 bases separating them. The CDR3 sequence is 12 residues long. CDR1 is LGHDT, CDR2 YNNKEL, per germline (reference sequence). For the CDR3, the DNA is TGTGCCAGCAGCCAATGGGCTACTGAAGCTTTCTTT. It codes for CASSQWATEAFF.

The rearrangement joins TRBV6-5 to TRBJ1-2; the D gene is possibly TRBD1 (5 bases). V lost 0 bases, J lost 8 bases, and 19 bases lay in between. There are 16 residues in the CDR3. Per the germline V gene, CDR1 is MNHEY and CDR2 is SVGAGI. The CDR3 is CASSYSSLGTRGGYTF. The CDR3 nucleotides read TGTGCCAGCAGTTACTCGAGTTTGGGGACTCGCGGGGGCTACACCTTC.

This clonotype was seen only a few times. The chain is built from TRBV9 and TRBJ2-3; D is perhaps TRBD2 (5 bases). The CDR3 spans 16 residues. Germline loops: CDR1 SGDLS, CDR2 YYNGEE. Trimming removed 4 bases from V and 0 bases from J, with 15 bases in between. The CDR3 nucleotides are TGTGCCAGCAGCTCTACGGGGAGAGCTAGCACAGATACGCAGTATTTT. It yields the protein CASSSTGRASTDTQYF.

J is TRBJ1-1 and V is TRBV10-3; D uncertain. The V gene lost 10 bases and the J gene lost 5 bases, with 17 bases spanning the gap. CDR1 and CDR2 from the germline V gene are ENHRY and SYGVKD. CDR3 length: 13 residues. The CDR3 protein is CATGSIPRTEAFF. CDR3 nucleotides: TGTGCCACAGGAAGCATTCCCAGGACTGAAGCTTTCTTT.

The chain uses TRBV2 and TRBJ1-2, with D perhaps TRBD1 (5 bases). The germline gives CDR1 SNHLY, CDR2 FYNNEI. The CDR3 spans 15 residues. V was pared by 1 base and J by 0 bases, with 9 bases between. The CDR3: CASSEGQGTNYGYTF. The CDR3 DNA is TGTGCCAGCAGTGAAGGCCAGGGAACTAACTATGGCTACACCTTC. The complete variable domain, with remaining parts taken from reference TRBV2 and TRBJ1-2, reads EPEVTQTPSHQVTQMGQEVILRCVPISNHLYFYWYRQILGQKVEFLVSFYNNEISEKSEIFDDQFSVERPDGSNFTLKIRSTKLEDSAMYFCASSEGQGTNYGYTFGSGTRLTVV.

The V and J genes are TRBV6-2 or TRBV6-3 and TRBJ2-2; 9 positions agree with TRBD1. V trimming: 2 bases; J trimming: 5 bases; junction bases outside the gene matches: 6. CDR3 length: 16 residues. Germline CDR1 and CDR2: MNHEY and SVGEGT. The CDR3 is CASSYAGTGPTGELFF. The CDR3 region has the DNA TGTGCCAGCAGTTACGCCGGGACAGGGCCAACCGGGGAGCTGTTTTTT.

This clonotype appeared many times. This chain links TRBV11-3 with TRBJ1-1, with unresolved D. Trimming left V 5 bases short and J 5 bases short, with 12 bases between. The CDR3 covers 13 residues. Germline V lookup: CDR1 SGHNT, CDR2 YENEEA. This CDR3 is CASSPSVETEAFF. DNA of the CDR3: TGTGCCAGCAGCCCGTCGGTGGAGACTGAAGCTTTCTTT.

Many counts were recorded for this clonotype. This chain joins TRBV5-1 and TRBJ1-2, with D unclear. Germline V CDR1 and CDR2: SGHRS, YFSETQ. V lost 0 bases and J lost 3, with 12 bases in between. The CDR3 covers 15 residues. In DNA form, the CDR3 reads TGCGCCAGCAGCTTGGTTCGGGGTTATGACTATGGCTACACCTTC. Protein sequence: CASSLVRGYDYGYTF.

This clonotype appeared many times. This chain joins TRBV6-5 and TRBJ1-2; D not certain. Trimming removed 0 bases from V and 3 bases from J, with 14 bases in between. The CDR3 runs 16 residues. CDR1 is MNHEY and CDR2 is SVGAGI in the germline V gene. The CDR3 DNA reads as TGTGCCAGCAGTTACTCCACCCTTGCGAGAGACTATGGCTACACCTTC. This encodes CASSYSTLARDYGYTF.